This T cell receptor beta chain was documented in a study of CD8 T cells in ankylosing spondylitis. Study conclusions and caveats: Apparently characteristic of ankylosing spondylitis blood was a TCR beta motif (about eight highly homologous variants). Significant enrichment of disease-linked clones was reportedly seen in matched ankylosing spondylitis synovial fluid.

About this clonotype itself: What it binds is unknown.

It was by quantitative 5'-RACE with molecular barcodes that TCR beta libraries were made. TCRdb reprocessed the 5' RACE reads via MiXCR and lists one record per CDR3 protein. This table holds a few hundred thousand distinct CDR3 sequences, approximately 20% found once. The TCR sequence derives from a male donor with ankylosing spondylitis. Sequencing was carried out using blood, either unsorted or a sorted T cell fraction (not recorded which).

The CDR3 sequence is CAISEGRNQETQYF. In nucleotides, the CDR3 is TGTGCCATCAGTGAGGGTAGGAACCAAGAGACCCAGTACTTC. The J gene is TRBJ2-5, the V gene TRBV10-3; no clear D gene. CDR1 and CDR2 from the germline V gene are ENHRY and SYGVKD. V lost 2 bases and J 0 bases, leaving 7 bases between the germline ends. The CDR3 loop spans 14 amino acids.